Listed below are T cell receptor beta chains from one sample, sequenced in a study of CD8 T cells in ankylosing spondylitis. From the 5' RACE reads, TCRdb called clonotypes with MiXCR, one entry per CDR3 protein. The sample lists around 770,000 distinct CDR3 sequences; roughly 19% were seen once. Sequencing was carried out using blood, either unsorted or a sorted T cell fraction (not recorded which). The receptors stem from a male donor with ankylosing spondylitis. CDR3s include the opening cysteine and the closing phenylalanine or tryptophan. The D gene is left open where the match is weak. Rows give clone size only sometimes, using once, few, many, or a class for an expanded clone.

>NA|TRBV9|NA|TRBJ2-2
CASSPSAGTGGKYTGELFF
TGTGCCAGCAGCCCGTCGGCGGGGACCGGAGGAAAATACACCGGGGAGCTGTTTTTT
>NA|TRBV7-9|NA|TRBJ2-7
CASSPRGWEDPYEQYF
TGTGCCAGCAGCCCCAGGGGATGGGAGGACCCCTACGAGCAGTACTTC
>TRBD2|TRBV11-2|few|TRBJ2-1
CASSSRTSGSFYEQFF
TGTGCCAGCAGCTCGCGGACTAGCGGGAGTTTTTATGAGCAGTTCTTC
>NA|TRBV9|NA|TRBJ1-5
CASSVEDSRVGPQHF
TGTGCCAGCAGCGTGGAGGACAGCCGCGTAGGGCCCCAGCATTTT
>TRBD1|TRBV27|NA|TRBJ1-4
CASSTSSGTGYEKLFF
TGTGCCAGCAGTACTAGCTCCGGGACAGGTTACGAAAAACTGTTTTTT
>NA|TRBV7-2|NA|TRBJ2-1
CASSARQGGYNEQFF
TGTGCCAGCAGCGCACGCCAAGGGGGCTACAATGAGCAGTTCTTC
>TRBD2|TRBV7-2|few|TRBJ2-1
CASSFSGSGGNEQFF
TGTGCCAGCAGCTTTAGCGGGAGTGGAGGCAATGAGCAGTTCTTC
>TRBD2|TRBV24-1|few|TRBJ2-1
CATTKRGLYNEQFF
TGTGCCACCACTAAGCGGGGGCTCTACAATGAGCAGTTCTTC
>TRBD1|TRBV7-2|NA|TRBJ2-7
CASSSHPGGPPYEQYF
TGTGCCAGCAGCTCGCACCCAGGGGGTCCCCCCTACGAGCAGTACTTC
>TRBD2|TRBV12-3/TRBV12-4|many|TRBJ2-1
CASRGLAGAGSYNEQFF
TGTGCCAGCAGGGGACTAGCGGGAGCGGGCTCCTACAATGAGCAGTTCTTC
>TRBD1|TRBV30|few|TRBJ1-2
CAWSATGGHGYTF
TGTGCCTGGAGTGCGACAGGGGGCCATGGCTACACCTTC